This TCR beta chain is from a study of technical replicates of blood from several donors. Clones were sequenced by immunoSEQ multiplex PCR, and TCRdb holds only the in-frame ones, with some missing. The sample lists some 77,000 clones, 75% to 95% occurring once. Source material: T cells isolated from PBMCs. This clonotype was sampled from a human donor in good health.

The CDR3: CASSLVFETLGTGELFF. CDR3 coding DNA: TGCGCCAGCAGCTTGGTGTTCGAGACACTCGGCACCGGGGAGCTGTTTTTT. The chain employs TRBV5-1 and TRBJ2-2; D is undetermined. CDR3 size: 17 residues. CDR1 and CDR2 (germline): SGHRS, YFSETQ. The V end lost 0 bases, the J end lost 4 bases, and 16 bases lay between the germline ends.